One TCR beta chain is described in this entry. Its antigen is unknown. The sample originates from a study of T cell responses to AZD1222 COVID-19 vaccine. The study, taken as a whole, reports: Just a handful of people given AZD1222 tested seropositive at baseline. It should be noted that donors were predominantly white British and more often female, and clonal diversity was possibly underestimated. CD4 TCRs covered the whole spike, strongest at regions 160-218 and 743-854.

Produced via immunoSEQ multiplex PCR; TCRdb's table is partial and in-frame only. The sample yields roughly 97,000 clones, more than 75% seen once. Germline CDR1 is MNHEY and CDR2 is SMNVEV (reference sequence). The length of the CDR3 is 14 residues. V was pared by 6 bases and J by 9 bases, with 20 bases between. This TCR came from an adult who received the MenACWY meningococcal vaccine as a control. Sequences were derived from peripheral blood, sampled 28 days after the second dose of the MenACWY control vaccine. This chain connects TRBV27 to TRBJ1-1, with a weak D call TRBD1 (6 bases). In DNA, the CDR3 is TGTGCCAGCAGCCCTAGACAGGCTGGGGGGAAAGCTTTCTTT. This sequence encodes CASSPRQAGGKAFF.